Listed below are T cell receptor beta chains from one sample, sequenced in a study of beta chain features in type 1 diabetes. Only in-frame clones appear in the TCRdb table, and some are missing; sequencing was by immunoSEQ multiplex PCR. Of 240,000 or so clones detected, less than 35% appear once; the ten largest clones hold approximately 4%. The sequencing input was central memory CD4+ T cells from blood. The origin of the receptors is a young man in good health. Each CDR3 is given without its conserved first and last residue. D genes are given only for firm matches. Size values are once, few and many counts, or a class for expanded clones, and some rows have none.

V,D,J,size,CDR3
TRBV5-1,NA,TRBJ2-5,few,ASSPGVETQY
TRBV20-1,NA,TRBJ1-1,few,SATRNTEAF
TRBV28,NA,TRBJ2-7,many,ASGFPSLEQY
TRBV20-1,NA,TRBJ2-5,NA,SARVGETQY
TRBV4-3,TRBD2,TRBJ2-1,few,ASSQVAGVNNEQF
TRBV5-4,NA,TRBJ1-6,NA,ASSLGGGDSPLH
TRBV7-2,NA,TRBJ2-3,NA,ASSLKAGDTQY
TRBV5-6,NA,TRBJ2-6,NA,ASSPLQGHFSGANVLT
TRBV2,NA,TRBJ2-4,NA,ASSEGGTTSKNIQY
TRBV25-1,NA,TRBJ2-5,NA,ASSGGETQY
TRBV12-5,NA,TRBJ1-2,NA,ASGLVPPGVGYT
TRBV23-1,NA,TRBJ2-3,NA,ASRQTGRRKNSTDTQY
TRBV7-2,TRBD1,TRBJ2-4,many,ASSLAGAGGNIQY
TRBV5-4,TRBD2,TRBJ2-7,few,ASSRTSGSKKYEQY
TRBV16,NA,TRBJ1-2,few,ASSQDSSYGYT
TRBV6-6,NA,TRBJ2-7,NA,ASSPRSERYEQY
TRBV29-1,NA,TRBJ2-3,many,SVEDVGSAQY
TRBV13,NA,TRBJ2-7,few,ASSSRDTGDEQY
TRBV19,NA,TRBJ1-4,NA,ASSIVPGEKLF
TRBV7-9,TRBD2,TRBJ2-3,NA,ASRTSADTQY
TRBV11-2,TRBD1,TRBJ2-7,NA,ASSPGTGAGSTYEQY
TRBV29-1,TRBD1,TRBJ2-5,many,SVPRTGIGTQY
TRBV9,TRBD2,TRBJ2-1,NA,ASSVVGEGGPQF
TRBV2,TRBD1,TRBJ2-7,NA,ASRGTGSGEQY
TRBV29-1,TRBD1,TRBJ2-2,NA,SVYRDRDTGELF
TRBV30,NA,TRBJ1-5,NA,AWSQELNNQPQH
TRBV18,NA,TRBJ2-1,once,ASSPPAAGFYNEQF
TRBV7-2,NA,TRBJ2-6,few,ASKLQGAGANVLT
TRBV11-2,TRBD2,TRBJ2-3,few,ASSFGRGTRTDTQY
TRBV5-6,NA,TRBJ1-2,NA,ASSLAIGVGGYT
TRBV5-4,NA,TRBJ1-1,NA,ASSEHGRGMNTEAF
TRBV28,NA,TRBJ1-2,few,ASRTHPADGYT
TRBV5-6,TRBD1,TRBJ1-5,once,ASSLGQVRNQPQH
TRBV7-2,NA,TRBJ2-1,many,ASSLGPGVGEQF
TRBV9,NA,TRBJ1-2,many,ASSVDQGYGYT
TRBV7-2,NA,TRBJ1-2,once,ASSSRGGADGYT
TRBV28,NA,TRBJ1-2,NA,ASSLETDYGYT
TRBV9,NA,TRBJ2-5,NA,ASSAGSYQETQY
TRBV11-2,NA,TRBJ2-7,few,ASSLRLPRSSYEQY
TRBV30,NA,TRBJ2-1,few,AWSVGEYNEQF